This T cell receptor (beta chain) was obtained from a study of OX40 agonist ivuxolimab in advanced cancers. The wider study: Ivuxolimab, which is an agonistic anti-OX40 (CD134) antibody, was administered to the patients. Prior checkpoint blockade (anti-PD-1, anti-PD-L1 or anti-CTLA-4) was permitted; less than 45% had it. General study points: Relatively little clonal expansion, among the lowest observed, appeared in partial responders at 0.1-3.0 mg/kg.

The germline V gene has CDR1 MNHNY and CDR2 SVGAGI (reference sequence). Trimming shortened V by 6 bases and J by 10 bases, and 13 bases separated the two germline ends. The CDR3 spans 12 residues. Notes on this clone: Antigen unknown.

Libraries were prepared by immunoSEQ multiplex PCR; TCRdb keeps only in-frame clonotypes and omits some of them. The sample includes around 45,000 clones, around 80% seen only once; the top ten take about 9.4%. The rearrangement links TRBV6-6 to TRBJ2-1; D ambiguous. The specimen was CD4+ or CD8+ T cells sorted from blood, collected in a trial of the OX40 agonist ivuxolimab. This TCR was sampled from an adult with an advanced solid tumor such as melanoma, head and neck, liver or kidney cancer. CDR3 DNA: TGTGCCAGCAGGTGGACCTCTGGCGAGCAGTTCTTC. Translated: CASRWTSGEQFF.